This TCR beta chain was observed in a study of OX40 agonist ivuxolimab in advanced cancers. Study in general: Dose-escalation patients' cancers were hepatocellular carcinoma, melanoma, renal cell or head and neck cancer.

The sampling schedule covered blood at baseline, cycle 4 day 1, and cycle 7 day 1. In germline, CDR1 is SGHNT, CDR2 YYREEE (reference sequence). This CDR3 contains 14 residues. V was clipped by 3 bases and J by 7 bases, with 17 bases between them. Study conclusions and caveats: Compared with CD4+, CD8+ T cells on average had more expanded clones. Low normalized T-cell clonal expansion was additionally recorded for some nonresponders.

The method was immunoSEQ multiplex PCR; TCRdb's version includes in-frame clones alone and lacks a portion of them. The table has about 56,000 clones, 83% seen once. Worth noting for this clone: Its antigen is unknown.

The sequencing here drew on CD4+ or CD8+ T cells sorted from blood, taken in a trial of the OX40 agonist ivuxolimab. This TCR was recovered from an adult with an advanced solid tumor such as melanoma, head and neck, liver or kidney cancer. The chain is built from TRBV5-4 and TRBJ2-7; perhaps D is TRBD1 or TRBD2 (5 bases each). CDR3: CASSWGRGIKEQYF. The CDR3 nucleotides are TGTGCCAGCAGCTGGGGACGGGGAATAAAGGAGCAGTACTTC.